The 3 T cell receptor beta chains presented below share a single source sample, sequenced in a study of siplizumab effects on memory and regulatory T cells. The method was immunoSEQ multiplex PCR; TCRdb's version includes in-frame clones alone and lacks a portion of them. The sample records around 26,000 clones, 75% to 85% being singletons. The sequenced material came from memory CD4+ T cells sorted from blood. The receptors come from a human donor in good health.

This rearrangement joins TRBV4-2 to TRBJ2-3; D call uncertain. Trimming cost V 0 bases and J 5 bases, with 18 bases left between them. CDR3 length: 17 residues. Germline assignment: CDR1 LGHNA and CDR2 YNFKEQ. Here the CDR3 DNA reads TGTGCCAGCAGCCAAGACGGCCCTGGCGGCAAACAAGATACGCAGTATTTT. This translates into CASSQDGPGGKQDTQYF.

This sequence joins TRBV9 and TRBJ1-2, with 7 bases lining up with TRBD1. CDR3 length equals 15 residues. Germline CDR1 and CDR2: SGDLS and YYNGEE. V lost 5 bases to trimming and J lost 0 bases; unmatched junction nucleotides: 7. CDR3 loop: CASSTAGQTNYGYTF. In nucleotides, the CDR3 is TGTGCCAGCAGTACTGCGGGACAGACTAACTATGGCTACACCTTC.

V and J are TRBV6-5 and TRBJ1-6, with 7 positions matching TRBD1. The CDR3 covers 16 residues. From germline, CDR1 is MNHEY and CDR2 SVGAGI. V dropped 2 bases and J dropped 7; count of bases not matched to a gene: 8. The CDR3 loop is CASSYETGQFNSPLHF. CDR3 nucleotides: TGTGCCAGCAGTTACGAGACGGGACAGTTCAATTCACCCCTCCACTTT.